Following are 24 T cell receptor beta chains from one sample sequenced in a study of blood T cell repertoires in COVID-19 (dated by TCRdb to between 2020 and 2021). Receptor amplification or capture employed the immunoSEQ multiplex PCR assay. Held by TCRdb, this immuneACCESS table contains in-frame sequences only and omits some clones. Under half of the omission traces to an unresolved V gene where checked; the cause of the rest is unknown. For this sample the table gives about 520,000 clones, of which 80% to 90% were detected only once. Of the sample, approximately 2.9% falls within the top ten clones. The sample comprised peripheral blood. The source is a human donor in a cohort sampled during active COVID-19.

V gene TRBV5-5 combines with J gene TRBJ1-1; TRBD1 matches at 12 bases. CDR1 and CDR2 from the germline V gene are SGHKS and YYEKEE (reference sequence). V lost 7 bases and J lost 3; bases outside the gene matches: 16. The CDR3 totals 18 residues. CDR3 loop: CASCSLRDRGRIDTEAFF. In nucleotides, the CDR3 is TGTGCCAGCTGCTCACTCAGGGACAGGGGGCGAATAGACACTGAAGCTTTCTTT. Complete variable domain (other parts from reference TRBV5-5 and TRBJ1-1): DAGVTQSPTHLIKTRGQQVTLRCSPISGHKSVSWYQQVLGQGPQFIFQYYEKEERGRGNFPDRFSARQFPNYSSELNVNALLLGDSALYLCASCSLRDRGRIDTEAFFGQGTRLTVV.

This rearrangement joins TRBV19 to TRBJ1-1; possibly TRBD1 for D (5 bases). The V end lost 10 bases, the J end lost 5 bases, and 20 bases lay between the germline ends. This CDR3 contains 14 residues. Germline CDR1 reads LNHDA; CDR2 reads SQIVND (reference sequence). DNA of the CDR3: TGTGCCACACAACAGGATCGGAGTCGGACTGAAGCTTTCTTT. Translating it yields CATQQDRSRTEAFF.

The chain couples TRBV27 to TRBJ2-5; TRBD1 matches at 7 bases. The CDR3 totals 13 residues. Trimming took 6 bases from V and 6 from J; bases not matched to a gene: 7. Germline CDR1 is MNHEY and CDR2 is SMNVEV (reference sequence). This CDR3 reads CASRKTGLQTQYF. For the CDR3, the DNA is TGTGCCAGCAGAAAGACAGGGTTGCAGACCCAGTACTTC.

The chain combines TRBV6-5 with TRBJ1-5; D possibly corresponds to TRBD1 (5 bases). Per germline, CDR1 MNHEY and CDR2 SVGAGI. Trimming took 5 bases from V and 6 from J, leaving 17 bases between them. The CDR3 length is 15 residues. As DNA, the CDR3 is TGTGCCAGCAGTCCCCATTTAGGGGCTGGTCAGCCCCAGCATTTT. Its translation: CASSPHLGAGQPQHF.

The chain is built from TRBV6-5 and TRBJ1-2; D may be TRBD1 (6 bases). This CDR3 contains 14 residues. The ends were cut back, 4 bases at V and 4 bases at J, with 13 bases in the middle. Germline assignment: CDR1 MNHEY and CDR2 SVGAGI. CDR3 bases: TGTGCCAGCAGTTCTACAGGGCTAGGCTATGGCTACACCTTC. Its translation: CASSSTGLGYGYTF.

The gene calls are TRBV4-2 and TRBJ2-3, with 14 bases identical to TRBD2. The CDR3 runs to 17 residues. Germline V gives CDR1 LGHNA, CDR2 YNFKEQ. Trimming took 0 bases from V and 3 from J; bases not matched to a gene: 2. In DNA form, the CDR3 reads TGTGCCAGCAGCCAAGAGGGACTAGCGGGAGTTACAGATACGCAGTATTTT. Amino acid sequence: CASSQEGLAGVTDTQYF.

CDR3 nucleotides: TGCGCCAGCAGCCAAGACAGGGGGGATACTGAAGCTTTCTTT. It yields the protein CASSQDRGDTEAFF. The V and J genes are TRBV4-3 and TRBJ1-1, with 7 bases identical to TRBD1. CDR1 and CDR2 (germline): LGHNA, YSLEER. There are 14 residues in the CDR3. V lost 0 bases and J lost 5; bases outside the gene matches: 3.

The DNA for the CDR3 is TGTGCCATCACCCCCGAGAAGATTAACTATGGCTACACCTTC. Translating gives CAITPEKINYGYTF. The rearrangement links TRBV10-3 to TRBJ1-2; unclear D gene. This CDR3 is built from 14 residues. Germline assignment: CDR1 ENHRY and CDR2 SYGVKD. The V end was cut by 7 bases, the J end by 1 base, with 13 bases between.

The chain employs TRBV19 and TRBJ2-7, with D perhaps TRBD1 (6 bases). Trimming removed 5 bases at V and 0 bases at J, with 11 bases between. The CDR3 has 14 residues. CDR1 is LNHDA, CDR2 SQIVND, per germline (reference sequence). CDR3 amino acids: CASSASGDSYEQYF. The CDR3 DNA sequence: TGTGCCAGTAGTGCATCAGGGGACTCCTACGAGCAGTACTTC.

The chain combines TRBV18 with TRBJ2-1; 10 bases are shared with TRBD2. The CDR3 totals 15 residues. Germline V lookup: CDR1 KGHSH, CDR2 LQKENI. V shed 2 bases and J 8 bases; nucleotides not matched to a gene: 6. The CDR3 DNA reads as TGTGCCAGCTCACCAGGGACTAGCGAGTGGGATGAGCAGTTCTTC. It translates to CASSPGTSEWDEQFF.

This clone was seen at least ten times. The rearrangement joins TRBV6-2 or TRBV6-3 to TRBJ2-7; D gene ambiguous. The CDR3 has 13 amino acids. The V end lost 4 bases, the J end lost 1 base, and 8 bases lay between the germline ends. Germline assignment: CDR1 MNHEY and CDR2 SVGEGT. The CDR3 DNA reads as TGTGCCAGCAGTTCACTTAGTTCCTACGAGCAGTACTTC. Its protein is CASSSLSSYEQYF.

The chain joins TRBV19 to TRBJ2-5; TRBD1 is a possible D gene (6 bases). V lost 1 base and J lost 2, with 11 bases in between. Germline V CDR1 and CDR2: LNHDA, SQIVND (reference sequence). The CDR3 runs 15 residues. CDR3 in DNA: TGTGCCAGTAGTATAGCCCGGGACATACAAGAGACCCAGTACTTC. As protein: CASSIARDIQETQYF.

This clone showed up just a few times. The V and J genes are TRBV28 and TRBJ2-7; TRBD2 matches at 8 bases. The CDR3 is 14 residues long. In germline, CDR1 is MDHEN, CDR2 SYDVKM. V shed 7 bases, J shed 3 bases, and the junction held 8 bases outside the gene matches. The chain's CDR3 is CASIRSGTLYEQYF. CDR3 DNA: TGTGCCAGCATTCGTAGCGGGACCCTCTACGAGCAGTACTTC.

The chain carries TRBV18 and TRBJ2-1; possibly TRBD1 for D (6 bases). With 6 bases removed from V and 5 bases from J, the gap between germline ends came to 11 bases. The CDR3 covers 13 residues. The germline V gene encodes CDR1 KGHSH and CDR2 LQKENI. CDR3 DNA sequence: TGTGCCAGCTCCCCTGGACAGAACAATGAGCAGTTCTTC. Encoded protein: CASSPGQNNEQFF. Full variable domain (remainder filled in from reference TRBV18 and TRBJ2-1): NAGVMQNPRHLVRRRGQEARLRCSPMKGHSHVYWYRQLPEEGLKFMVYLQKENIIDESGMPKERFSAEFPKEGPSILRIQQVVRGDSAAYFCASSPGQNNEQFFGPGTRLTVL.

This clone was observed many times. The V call is TRBV7-9, the J call TRBJ1-2, with 7 positions matching TRBD1. CDR1 and CDR2 (germline): SEHNR, FQNEAQ (reference sequence). There are 14 residues in the CDR3. V lost 6 bases and J lost 8; bases outside the gene matches: 12. CDR3 coding DNA: TGTGCCAGCAGGATGGAGGGGGCAGGGCGGGGCTACACCTTC. This translates into CASRMEGAGRGYTF. The whole variable domain, filled in from reference TRBV7-9 and TRBJ1-2, reads DTGVSQNPRHKITKRGQNVTFRCDPISEHNRLYWYRQTLGQGPEFLTYFQNEAQLEKSRLLSDRFSAERPKGSFSTLEIQRTEQGDSAMYLCASRMEGAGRGYTFGSGTRLTVV.

The rearrangement joins TRBV5-8 to TRBJ2-3, with a tentative D call TRBD2 (5 bases). Trimming stripped 1 base from V and 2 bases from J, with 14 bases between. The germline V gene encodes CDR1 SGHTS and CDR2 YDEGEE. The CDR3 runs to 16 residues. CDR3: CASSLIGLLLTDTQYF. CDR3 nucleotides: TGTGCCAGCAGCTTGATCGGACTTCTACTCACAGATACGCAGTATTTT.

This clone has just one count. This chain joins TRBV3-1 (or the pseudogene TRBV3-2) and TRBJ1-2; TRBD1 matches 10 bases. The CDR3 runs to 14 residues. V lost 1 base and J lost 8; bases outside the gene matches: 4. CDR1 is LGHDT, CDR2 YNNKEL, per germline (reference sequence). CDR3 loop: CASSQGGTGEGYTF. The CDR3 bases are TGTGCCAGCAGCCAAGGCGGGACAGGGGAAGGCTACACCTTC.

The J gene is TRBJ1-1, the V gene TRBV18; tentative D call: TRBD1 (5 bases). V dropped 3 bases and J dropped 5 bases, with 13 bases sitting between them. Germline CDR1 and CDR2: KGHSH and LQKENI. The CDR3 has 14 amino acids. This chain's CDR3 is CASSPSGGMTEAFF. CDR3 coding DNA: TGTGCCAGCTCACCGTCGGGGGGGATGACTGAAGCTTTCTTT.

V usage is TRBV9 and J usage is TRBJ2-3; D is unresolved. Trimming stripped 4 bases from V and 6 bases from J, with 12 bases between. The CDR3 length is 13 residues. CDR1 and CDR2 (germline): SGDLS, YYNGEE. The CDR3 reads CASSSLGDDTQYF. The CDR3 bases are TGTGCCAGCAGCTCATTAGGAGACGATACGCAGTATTTT.

The chain carries TRBV18 and TRBJ2-7; 9 nucleotides line up with TRBD2. The CDR3 extends over 16 amino acids. V lost 3 bases to trimming and J lost 2 bases; unmatched junction nucleotides: 8. The V gene's germline CDR1 is KGHSH and CDR2 LQKENI. In DNA form, the CDR3 reads TGTGCCAGCTCACCCCTGGCTAGCGGGAATACCTACGAGCAGTACTTC. Translating it yields CASSPLASGNTYEQYF.

J is TRBJ2-1 and V is TRBV7-8; TRBD2 matches at 8 bases. V shed 2 bases, J shed 1 base, and the junction held 7 bases outside the gene matches. Germline CDR1 reads SGHVS; CDR2 reads FQNEAQ. This CDR3 is built from 17 residues. CDR3 DNA sequence: TGTGCCAGCAGCTTACGCGGGAGGTTTTTGTCCTACAATGAGCAGTTCTTC. It codes for CASSLRGRFLSYNEQFF.

The J gene is TRBJ2-3, the V gene TRBV10-3; 14 bases map to TRBD2. The CDR3 totals 15 residues. The J segment lost 5 bases and the V segment lost 7 bases, leaving 5 bases of the junction unmatched. Germline lookup yields CDR1 ENHRY and CDR2 SYGVKD. The CDR3 DNA follows: TGTGCCATCAAGCCGGGACTAGCGGGAGTAGATACGCAGTATTTT. Translated, it gives CAIKPGLAGVDTQYF.

The gene calls are TRBV25-1 and TRBJ1-5, with no clear D. V lost 4 bases, J lost 5 bases, and 9 bases lay in between. Germline CDR1 MGHDK, CDR2 SYGVNS. The CDR3 sequence is 13 residues long. CDR3: CASSVAGYQPQHF. Here the CDR3 DNA reads TGTGCCAGCAGTGTGGCGGGCTATCAGCCCCAGCATTTT.

Only one count was recorded for this clone. The chain has TRBV19 and TRBJ2-6, with 8 positions matching TRBD1. This CDR3 contains 15 residues. V lost 5 bases and J lost 2; bases outside the gene matches: 2. Germline assignment: CDR1 LNHDA and CDR2 SQIVND (reference sequence). CDR3: CASSADRAGANVLTF. The CDR3 region has the DNA TGTGCCAGTAGTGCGGACAGGGCTGGGGCCAACGTCCTGACTTTC.